Below, 32 T cell receptor beta chains from the same sample are listed, as sequenced in a study of CD8+ T cells in alopecia areata. Sorting of pooled cutaneous lymph node cells was based on CD4, CD8alpha, NKG2D, NKG2ACE and other markers. Reverse transcription of extracted RNA yielded cDNA, which provided the sequencing template. TCRdb's copy holds only in-frame clones and misses some; the assay was immunoSEQ multiplex PCR. The table lists under 350,000 clones, with no singletons. The specimen was CD4+ T cells sorted from a lymph node. The receptors were gathered from a C3H/HeJ mouse with alopecia areata. These mice share the MHC haplotype H2-k.

Only a few counts were recorded for this clone. All gene names here are mouse names. The CDR3 end is not reached by the read, which stops 4 residues before it; the germline J gene fills it in. The chain is built from TRBV13-3 and TRBJ2-1, with D tentatively TRBD1 (5 bases). CDR3 size: 13 residues. Trimming cost V 2 bases and J 2 bases, with 5 bases left between them. Germline loops: CDR1 NNHDY, CDR2 SYVADS. The covered CDR3 bases are TGTGCCAGCAGTGAAGGGGACTATGCT. It yields the protein CASSEGDYA. The CDR3 as a whole reads CASSEGDYAEQFF.

Only a few counts were recorded for this clone. Gene names are mouse gene names. Read sequence stops 4 residues before the CDR3 end, and the germline J gene provides the missing end. The V gene is TRBV13-1, the J gene TRBJ2-7, with TRBD2 as a possible D gene (5 bases). The germline V gene has CDR1 NSHNY and CDR2 SYGAGN. The CDR3 loop spans 13 amino acids. The part of the CDR3 DNA that was read is TGTGCCAGCAGTCGGTCTGGGCCTTAT. It yields the protein CASSRSGPY. In full, the CDR3 reads CASSRSGPYEQYF.

This clone has just a few counts. Mouse gene names and germline throughout. From the germline J gene comes the end of the CDR3, since the read stops 4 residues before it. The gene calls are TRBV13-2 and TRBJ2-1; a weak D match, TRBD2 (5 bases). V lost 1 base to trimming and J lost 1 base, with 9 bases between them. The CDR3 is made up of 15 amino acids. Germline V lookup: CDR1 NNHNN, CDR2 SYGAGS (reference sequence). This chain's CDR3 is CASGDIPGNYAEQFF. Incomplete CDR3 DNA: TGTGCCAGCGGTGATATCCCTGGGAACTATGCT.

A few counts support this clone. Gene names refer to mouse genes. The missing CDR3 end, 4 residues past where the read stops, is filled in from the germline J gene. The chain employs TRBV1 and TRBJ1-2; tentative D call: TRBD1 (5 bases). V shed 5 bases and J shed 0 bases, with 7 bases lying between them. Germline V gives CDR1 NSQYPW, CDR2 LRSPGD (reference sequence). The CDR3 consists of 13 residues. The CDR3 loop is CTCSPGPNSDYTF. CDR3 bases read: TGCACCTGCAGTCCAGGGCCAAACTCC.

This clone was observed a few times. Germline and genes: mouse. The read comes to an end 4 residues before the CDR3 does, leaving the germline J gene to fill in the end. This chain links TRBV31 with TRBJ1-2; tentative D call: TRBD1 (5 bases). Germline-derived CDR1 and CDR2 are GKSSPN and SITVG. The CDR3 extends over 12 amino acids. The CDR3 reads CARSTGGNDYTF. The CDR3 bases that were read are TGTGCCCGCTCGACTGGGGGGAAC.

Notes on this clone: Gene names are the mouse ones. The sequenced part of the CDR3 DNA is TGTGCCAGCAGTGATGCAAAGGACTGGGACCAAGAC. Its protein is CASSDAKDWDQD. The full CDR3 protein is CASSDAKDWDQDTQYF. This chain joins TRBV13-1 and TRBJ2-5; 8 bases line up with TRBD2. The read terminates 4 residues before the CDR3 end, so the remaining end is supplied by the germline J gene. Germline CDR1 is NSHNY and CDR2 is SYGAGN. This CDR3 has 16 amino acids. J lost 1 base, V lost 0 bases, and 4 bases had no gene match.

The table lists this clone with a few counts. Mouse gene names apply. From the germline J gene comes the end of the CDR3, since the read stops 4 residues before it. The rearrangement uses TRBV13-2 and TRBJ2-1; 7 bases are shared with TRBD1. CDR3 size: 15 residues. CDR1 is NNHNN, CDR2 SYGAGS, per germline (reference sequence). Unmatched junction bases numbered 4, after V lost 1 base and J lost 3 bases. The part of the CDR3 DNA that was read is TGTGCCAGCGGTGATCCGGACAGGCTCTATGCT. It encodes CASGDPDRLYA. The entire CDR3 protein is CASGDPDRLYAEQFF.

This clone has more than one count but fewer than ten. Any gene name here is a mouse gene name. Coverage ceases 3 residues before the CDR3 finishes, and the germline J gene fills in the end. V usage is TRBV19 and J usage is TRBJ1-6; D perhaps matches TRBD1 (6 bases). TRBJ1-6 is placed among ORFs of uncertain function. This CDR3 has 15 amino acids. Trimming took off 7 bases at V and 0 bases at J, with 11 bases between the two ends. CDR1 and CDR2 from the germline V gene are FNHDT and SITEND (reference sequence). The CDR3 bases that were read are TGTGCCAGCGGTAGGGGGAATTCCTATAATTCGCCC. This codes for CASGRGNSYNSP. The entire CDR3 is CASGRGNSYNSPLYF.

Of note for this clone: Any gene name here is a mouse gene name. This chain's CDR3 is CAWAGTVNSDYTF. The DNA read from the CDR3 is TGTGCCTGGGCCGGGACAGTAAACTCC. The chain employs TRBV31 and TRBJ1-2; 7 positions match TRBD1. The CDR3 end is not reached by the read, which stops 4 residues before it; the germline J gene fills it in. The CDR3 spans 13 residues. Losses at the gene ends were 5 bases for V and 1 base for J; bases not matched to a gene: 4. In germline, CDR1 is GKSSPN, CDR2 SITVG. The entire variable domain, with the rest obtained from reference TRBV31 and TRBJ1-2, is as follows: AQTIHQWPVAEIKAVGSPLSLGCTIKGKSSPNLYWYWQATGGTLQQLFYSITVGQVESVVQLNLSASRPKDDQFILSTEKLLLSHSGFYLCAWAGTVNSDYTFGSGTRLLVI.

Worth noting for this clone: Gene names are the mouse ones. The CDR3 extends 4 residues past the end of the read, so its final part is completed from the germline J gene. This chain joins TRBV17 and TRBJ2-7, with 7 bases aligning to TRBD1. Germline V gene sequence: CDR1 MNHDT, CDR2 YYDKIL. V gave up 5 bases and J gave up 3 bases; unmatched junction bases: 4. This CDR3 region has 13 residues. CDR3 residues: CASSLGQDYEQYF. The sequenced CDR3 bases are TGTGCTAGCAGTCTCGGACAGGACTAT.

About this clone itself: Mouse gene names and germline throughout. The read ends 4 residues shy of where the CDR3 ends; the end is completed using the germline J gene. The same CDR3 also results from other DNA sequences found in this sample. The chain employs TRBV1 and TRBJ2-2; D might be TRBD2 (7 bases). The CDR3 extends over 13 amino acids. Trimming removed 3 bases at V and 6 bases at J, with 8 bases between. Germline assignment: CDR1 NSQYPW and CDR2 LRSPGD (reference sequence). CDR3 bases read: TGCACCTGCAGTGCTGGGGGGCCCGGG. Translation: CTCSAGGPG. The CDR3 as a whole reads CTCSAGGPGQLYF.

As regards this clone: Genes and germline are mouse. The read is 4 residues too short to cover the CDR3 end, so that end is filled in from the germline J gene. The chain has TRBV19 and TRBJ2-3, with D maybe TRBD1 (6 bases). With 4 bases removed from V and 0 bases from J, the gap between germline ends came to 12 bases. The CDR3 consists of 15 residues. Germline lookup yields CDR1 FNHDT and CDR2 SITEND (reference sequence). Here the CDR3 reads CASSVGTHSAETLYF. The CDR3 DNA, read in part, is TGTGCCAGCAGTGTGGGGACACATAGTGCAGAA.

This clone has a handful of counts. All gene names here are mouse names. The read comes to an end 4 residues before the CDR3 does, leaving the germline J gene to fill in the end. In the same sample, other DNA sequences code for this CDR3. This chain joins TRBV1 and TRBJ1-2, with TRBD1 matching 7 bases. After removal of 0 bases from V and 4 bases from J, the junction contained 5 bases not matched to a gene. Germline V gene lookup returns CDR1 NSQYPW and CDR2 LRSPGD (reference sequence). The CDR3 loop spans 15 amino acids. CDR3 loop: CTCSAEAGGGSDYTF. The CDR3 DNA, read in part, is TGCACCTGCAGTGCAGAGGCAGGGGGTGGCTCC.

This clone showed up just a few times. A much larger clone sits a single nucleotide away, making a read error possible. Gene and germline names: mouse. The CDR3 end lies 4 residues beyond the end of the read and is filled in from the germline J gene. The same CDR3 can be traced to other DNA sequences in this sample. The chain has TRBV17 and TRBJ1-1; TRBD1 might be the D (6 bases). Germline V gives CDR1 MNHDT, CDR2 YYDKIL. Trimming pared 5 bases from V and 0 bases from J, leaving 10 bases between. The CDR3 sequence is 14 residues long. The CDR3: CASSPGTTNTEVFF. The covered CDR3 bases are TGTGCTAGCAGTCCCGGGACAACAAACACA.

With regard to this clone: Gene names follow the mouse nomenclature. The read ends 4 residues shy of where the CDR3 ends; the end is completed using the germline J gene. J is TRBJ2-5 and V is TRBV13-1; 8 bases line up with TRBD1. Germline values: CDR1 NSHNY, CDR2 SYGAGN. The CDR3 totals 15 residues. V trimming: 3 bases; J trimming: 0 bases; junction bases outside the gene matches: 3. This CDR3 reads CASSVRTGNQDTQYF. The sequenced CDR3 bases are TGTGCCAGCAGTGTTCGGACAGGGAACCAAGAC.

Worth noting for this clone: Here the gene names and germline are mouse. Read coverage stops 4 residues before the CDR3 terminus; the germline J gene supplies the remainder. Different DNA sequences within this sample yield the same CDR3. The J gene is TRBJ2-2, the V gene TRBV31; the match to TRBD2 covers 10 bases. CDR1 and CDR2 from the germline V gene are GKSSPN and SITVG. This CDR3 has 16 amino acids. The trim removed 0 bases at V and 1 base at J, leaving 2 bases unmatched. The CDR3 bases that were read are TGTGCCTGGAGTCTCGGACTGGGGGTAAACACCGGG. It translates to CAWSLGLGVNTG. In full, the CDR3 is CAWSLGLGVNTGQLYF.

On this clone itself: Gene names refer to mouse genes. Sequencing ends 4 residues short of the CDR3 end; the germline J gene provides the rest. J is TRBJ1-2 and V is TRBV13-1; no clear D gene. The germline gives CDR1 NSHNY, CDR2 SYGAGN. Trimming removed 3 bases at V and 1 base at J, with 10 bases between. The CDR3 loop spans 14 amino acids. CDR3 DNA, as far as it was read: TGTGCCAGCAGTGCCCCGACACAAAACTCC. It translates to CASSAPTQNS. The whole CDR3 is CASSAPTQNSDYTF.

In its sample, this clone was seen a few times. Gene and germline names: mouse. The observed sequence ends 4 residues before the CDR3 terminus, with the missing tail filled in from the germline J gene. Additional DNA sequences in this sample encode the identical CDR3. The chain has TRBV5 and TRBJ2-7; TRBD2 matches at 11 bases. The germline CDR1 and CDR2 sequences are LGHNA and YNLKQL (reference sequence). This CDR3 has 15 residues. The part of the CDR3 DNA that was read is TGTGCCAGCAGCCAAGGGGGGACTGGGGGTTAT. This translates into CASSQGGTGGY. The complete CDR3 sequence is CASSQGGTGGYEQYF.

On this clone: The listed genes are named as in mouse. With the read ending 4 residues before the CDR3 end, the germline J gene is used to fill in that end. The gene calls are TRBV14 and TRBJ2-1; possibly TRBD2 for D (7 bases). The V gene lost 5 bases and the J gene lost 5 bases, with 11 bases spanning the gap. The CDR3 runs 13 residues. The germline gives CDR1 SGHDT, CDR2 FRDEAV. The CDR3 is CASRGGGHAEQFF. The part of the CDR3 DNA that was read is TGTGCCAGCAGAGGGGGGGGACATGCT.

This clone was seen a handful of times. Germline and genes: mouse. The read terminates 4 residues ahead of where the CDR3 ends, so the germline J gene completes it. Other DNA sequences of this sample code for an identical CDR3. This chain connects TRBV19 to TRBJ2-2; D is perhaps TRBD2 (6 bases). Germline V gene sequence: CDR1 FNHDT, CDR2 SITEND (reference sequence). The germline V and J ends were trimmed by 1 base and 0 bases, with 7 bases remaining between them. The length of the CDR3 is 15 residues. The CDR3 sequence: CASSIRGANTGQLYF. The CDR3 DNA, read in part, is TGTGCCAGCAGTATACGGGGGGCAAACACCGGG.

In the case of this clone: Gene and germline names: mouse. The sequenced fragment ends 4 residues before the CDR3 boundary, so the rest is inferred from the germline J gene. The J gene is TRBJ2-5, the V gene TRBV13-3, with 9 positions matching TRBD2. The CDR3 is 14 residues long. Germline assignment: CDR1 NNHDY and CDR2 SYVADS. Unmatched junction bases numbered 4, after V lost 5 bases and J lost 3 bases. CDR3 sequence: CASSRTGEQDTQYF. The part of the CDR3 DNA that was read is TGTGCCAGCAGCCGGACTGGGGAACAAGAC.

Comment on this clone: Mouse germline and gene names are used. The CDR3 end is not reached by the read, which stops 4 residues before it; the germline J gene fills it in. Other DNA variants within this sample encode the same CDR3. The V and J genes are TRBV13-3 and TRBJ1-1; D is unresolved. This CDR3 has 13 residues. Trimming shortened V by 2 bases and J by 0 bases, and 5 bases separated the two germline ends. CDR1 and CDR2 from the germline V gene are NNHDY and SYVADS. Incomplete CDR3 DNA: TGTGCCAGCAGTGAAACAACAAACACA. Translated, it gives CASSETTNT. From start to end, the CDR3 is CASSETTNTEVFF.

A remark on this clone: Here the gene names and germline are mouse. The read ends 4 residues before the CDR3 terminus; that terminus is restored from the germline J gene. The chain couples TRBV13-1 to TRBJ2-7; 9 bases are shared with TRBD2. The CDR3 runs to 15 residues. CDR1 and CDR2 from the germline V gene are NSHNY and SYGAGN. This CDR3 is CASSGSLGGAHEQYF. The DNA read from the CDR3 is TGTGCCAGCAGTGGGTCCCTGGGGGGGGCCCAT.

This clone was seen only a few times. Gene and germline names: mouse. The read ends 4 residues shy of where the CDR3 ends; the end is completed using the germline J gene. Distinct nucleotide sequences in the sample also encode this CDR3. The chain recombines TRBV19 with TRBJ2-7; D is perhaps TRBD1 (6 bases). This CDR3 contains 12 residues. The germline V gene has CDR1 FNHDT and CDR2 SITEND (reference sequence). The part of the CDR3 DNA that was read is TGTGCCAGCAGGCCGACAGGATAT. Amino acid sequence: CASRPTGY. The whole CDR3 protein reads CASRPTGYEQYF.

As concerns this clone: Mouse gene names and germline throughout. The read is 4 residues too short to cover the CDR3 end, so that end is filled in from the germline J gene. The chain has TRBV1 and TRBJ2-4, with no clear D. Trimming left V 0 bases short and J 0 bases short, with 7 bases between. Germline CDR1 reads NSQYPW; CDR2 reads LRSPGD (reference sequence). This CDR3 region has 15 residues. CDR3 in amino acids: CTCSAEGSSQNTLYF. The sequenced part of the CDR3 DNA is TGCACCTGCAGTGCAGAGGGGTCTAGTCAAAAC.

With regard to this clone: Gene names follow the mouse nomenclature. The read comes to an end 4 residues before the CDR3 does, leaving the germline J gene to fill in the end. This chain connects TRBV1 to TRBJ2-5; 9 bases align to TRBD2. This CDR3 is 17 amino acids long. With V trimmed by 0 bases and J by 3 bases, 7 bases remained unmatched. CDR1 and CDR2 from the germline V gene are NSQYPW and LRSPGD (reference sequence). CDR3 loop: CTCSADRGWGGQDTQYF. The CDR3 DNA, read in part, is TGCACCTGCAGTGCAGATAGGGGCTGGGGGGGGCAAGAC. Variable domain in full (rest from reference TRBV1 and TRBJ2-5): VTLLEQNPRWRLVPRGQAVNLRCILKNSQYPWMSWYQQDLQKQLQWLFTLRSPGDKEVKSLPGADYLATRVTDTELRLQVANMSQGRTLYCTCSADRGWGGQDTQYFGPGTRLLVL.

As to this clone: Gene names refer to mouse genes. The read ends 4 residues before the CDR3 terminus; that terminus is restored from the germline J gene. This sample also contains other DNA sequences that code for the same CDR3. The J gene is TRBJ2-3, the V gene TRBV5; a possible D gene is TRBD2 (6 bases). Per the germline V gene, CDR1 is LGHNA and CDR2 is YNLKQL (reference sequence). There are 15 residues in the CDR3. The V gene lost 4 bases and the J gene lost 0 bases, with 11 bases spanning the gap. Here the CDR3 reads CASSPRGTSAETLYF. Partial CDR3 DNA: TGTGCCAGCAGCCCCCGGGGGACTAGTGCAGAA.

This clone was found a few times. Gene names are mouse gene names. Coverage ceases 4 residues before the CDR3 finishes, and the germline J gene fills in the end. The rearrangement joins TRBV19 to TRBJ2-1; no definite D call. CDR1 and CDR2 (germline): FNHDT, SITEND (reference sequence). The CDR3 covers 13 residues. The V gene lost 1 base and the J gene lost 4 bases, with 6 bases spanning the gap. The sequenced part of the CDR3 DNA is TGTGCCAGCAGTATATACAAGTATGCT. It is translated as CASSIYKYA. The whole CDR3 sequence is CASSIYKYAEQFF.

On this clone itself: The genes and germline here are from mouse. The CDR3 end falls 4 residues outside the read, so it is completed with the germline J gene. The sample contains more than one DNA sequence encoding this CDR3. This chain connects TRBV13-1 to TRBJ2-1; D call uncertain. The germline CDR1 and CDR2 sequences are NSHNY and SYGAGN. Trimming removed 1 base from V and 1 base from J, with 6 bases in between. The CDR3 is 14 residues long. The sequenced CDR3 bases are TGTGCCAGCAGTGATCGCAGAAACTATGCT. Protein sequence: CASSDRRNYA. The CDR3 reads in full as CASSDRRNYAEQFF.

This clone turned up a few times. Gene names are mouse gene names. The read terminates 4 residues before the CDR3 end, so the remaining end is supplied by the germline J gene. Different DNA sequences within this sample yield the same CDR3. The V call is TRBV13-1, the J call TRBJ2-3, with 11 bases that match TRBD2. CDR3 length: 16 amino acids. V shed 3 bases, J shed 0 bases, and the junction held 3 bases outside the gene matches. Germline values: CDR1 NSHNY, CDR2 SYGAGN. Partial CDR3 DNA: TGTGCCAGCAGTGGGGACTGGGGGTCTAGTGCAGAA. This translates into CASSGDWGSSAE. The complete CDR3 protein is CASSGDWGSSAETLYF.

As regards this clone: Here the gene names and germline are mouse. The DNA read from the CDR3 is TGTGCCAGCAGCCGGGACAAAAACTCC. As protein: CASSRDKNS. The full-length CDR3 reads as CASSRDKNSDYTF. The V gene is TRBV5, the J gene TRBJ1-2, with D perhaps matching TRBD1 (6 bases). The read is 4 residues too short to cover the CDR3 end, so that end is filled in from the germline J gene. Trimming cost V 4 bases and J 1 base, with 7 bases left between them. The CDR3 spans 13 residues. The germline gives CDR1 LGHNA, CDR2 YNLKQL (reference sequence).

This clone was counted ten times or more. Gene names follow the mouse nomenclature. The CDR3 end falls 4 residues outside the read, so it is completed with the germline J gene. Other DNA sequences of this sample code for an identical CDR3. The rearrangement joins TRBV17 to TRBJ2-7, with D possibly being TRBD1 (6 bases). The CDR3 is made up of 13 amino acids. Germline CDR1 is MNHDT and CDR2 is YYDKIL. The V and J ends lost 1 base and 3 bases respectively, with 7 bases between them. The CDR3 bases that were read are TGTGCTAGCAGTAGAGGGGACAACTAT. This encodes CASSRGDNY. The entire CDR3 protein is CASSRGDNYEQYF.